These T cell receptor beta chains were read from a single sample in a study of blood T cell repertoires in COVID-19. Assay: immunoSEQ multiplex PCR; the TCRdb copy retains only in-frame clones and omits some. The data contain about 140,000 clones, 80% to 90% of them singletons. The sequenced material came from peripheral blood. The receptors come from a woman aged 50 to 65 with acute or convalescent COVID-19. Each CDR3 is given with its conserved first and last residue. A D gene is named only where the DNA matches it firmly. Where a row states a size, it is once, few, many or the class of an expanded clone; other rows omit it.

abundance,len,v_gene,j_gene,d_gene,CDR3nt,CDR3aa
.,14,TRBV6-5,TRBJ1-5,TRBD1,TGTGCCAGCAGTTACAGGGGGCGAGGGCAGCCCCAGCATTTT,CASSYRGRGQPQHF
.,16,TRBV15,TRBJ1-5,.,TGTGCCACCAGCAGAGATCGGCCAGGGGGCAATCAGCCCCAGCATTTT,CATSRDRPGGNQPQHF
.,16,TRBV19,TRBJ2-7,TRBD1,TGTGCCACCGGACGGAGACAGGGAGTCATTGGCTACGAGCAGTACTTC,CATGRRQGVIGYEQYF
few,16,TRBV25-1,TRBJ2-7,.,TGTGCCAGCATCCTCACGGGTCAGGGGTGCTCCTACGAGCAGTACTTC,CASILTGQGCSYEQYF
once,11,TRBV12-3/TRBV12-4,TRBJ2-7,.,TGTGCCAGCAGTTCCCAGTTGGTGCAGTACTTC,CASSSQLVQYF
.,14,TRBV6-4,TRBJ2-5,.,TGTGCCAGCAGGAGCGGCTCTGCTCGAGAGACCCAGTACTTC,CASRSGSARETQYF
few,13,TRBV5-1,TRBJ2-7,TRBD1,TGCGCCAGCAGCCTCGGACAGGGAAACGAGCAGTACTTC,CASSLGQGNEQYF
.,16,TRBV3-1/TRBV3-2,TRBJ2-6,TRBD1,TGTGCCAGCAGCCCGATGACAGGGGCCGGGGCCAACGTCCTGACTTTC,CASSPMTGAGANVLTF
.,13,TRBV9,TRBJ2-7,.,TGTGCCAGCAGCGTATTGGCTCCCTACGAGCAGTACTTC,CASSVLAPYEQYF
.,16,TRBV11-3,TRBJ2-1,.,TGTGCCAGCAGCTTAGAGCCGCGAGCACTCTACAATGAGCAGTTCTTC,CASSLEPRALYNEQFF
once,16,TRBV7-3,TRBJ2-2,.,TGTGCCAGCAGCTCACAGGGAGGGGGGAACACCGGGGAGCTGTTTTTT,CASSSQGGGNTGELFF
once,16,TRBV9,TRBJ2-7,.,TGTGCCAGCAGCGCGGGTGGGGGCCCCGTTGGGTACGAGCAGTACTTC,CASSAGGGPVGYEQYF
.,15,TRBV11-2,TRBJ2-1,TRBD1,TGTGCCAGCAGCTTAGAACTAGTGGGACAGTATGAGCAGTTCTTC,CASSLELVGQYEQFF
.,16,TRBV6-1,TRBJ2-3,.,TGTGCCAGCAGTGAACAGCCCAACAGGGCCTGGGATACGCAGTATTTT,CASSEQPNRAWDTQYF
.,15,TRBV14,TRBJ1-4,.,TGTGCCAGCAGCCTAAACAGGCAGTTGGGTGAAAAACTGTTTTTT,CASSLNRQLGEKLFF
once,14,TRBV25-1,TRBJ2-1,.,TGTGCCAGCAGTCCCCCTGGAGATTACAATGAGCAGTTCTTC,CASSPPGDYNEQFF
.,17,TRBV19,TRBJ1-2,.,TGTGCCAGTAGTACGTGGTCGGTTGACACCCGCCTATATGGCTACACCTTC,CASSTWSVDTRLYGYTF
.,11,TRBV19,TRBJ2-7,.,TGTGCCAGTAGTATAGCGGGCGAGCAGTACTTC,CASSIAGEQYF
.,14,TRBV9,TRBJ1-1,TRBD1,TGTGCCAGCAGCTCCCGGGACAGGGACACTGAAGCTTTCTTT,CASSSRDRDTEAFF
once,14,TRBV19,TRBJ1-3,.,TGTGCCACCGAGGGCCCACACTCTGGAAACACCATATATTTT,CATEGPHSGNTIYF
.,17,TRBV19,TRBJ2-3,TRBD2,TGTGCCAGTAAACTAGCGGGTAATATAGCACGCACAGATACGCAGTATTTT,CASKLAGNIARTDTQYF
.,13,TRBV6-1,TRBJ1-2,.,TGTGCCAGCAGTGAACAGGGAGGCTATGGCTACACCTTC,CASSEQGGYGYTF
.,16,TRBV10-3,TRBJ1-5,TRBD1,TGTGCCATCAGTGAGGCGACAGGGGGCGCGAATCAGCCCCAGCATTTT,CAISEATGGANQPQHF
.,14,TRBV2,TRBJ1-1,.,TGTGCCAGCAGCGAACGGGGAGCGAACACTGAAGCTTTCTTT,CASSERGANTEAFF
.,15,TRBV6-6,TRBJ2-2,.,TGTGCCAGCAGACTAGAGGGACTGAACACCGGGGAGCTGTTTTTT,CASRLEGLNTGELFF
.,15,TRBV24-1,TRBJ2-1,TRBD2,TGTGCCACCAGTGACCAGGGACTAGCGGACAATGAGCAGTTCTTC,CATSDQGLADNEQFF
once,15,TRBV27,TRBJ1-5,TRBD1,TGTGCCAGCAGTCCCCGGACAGGGCCCAATCAGCCCCAGCATTTT,CASSPRTGPNQPQHF
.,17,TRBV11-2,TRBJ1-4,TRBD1,TGTGCCAGCAGCTCCTGGGACAGGCGGGCAACTAATGAAAAACTGTTTTTT,CASSSWDRRATNEKLFF
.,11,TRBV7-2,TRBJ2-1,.,TGTGCCAGCAGCTTCCTTCGGGAGCAGTTCTTC,CASSFLREQFF
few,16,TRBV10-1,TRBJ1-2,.,TGCGCCAGCAGTGGGACTTCGGACAGCCCTAACTATGGCTACACCTTC,CASSGTSDSPNYGYTF
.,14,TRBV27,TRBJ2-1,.,TGTGCCAGCAGCCAACCTCCAGGAGCGGGTGAGCAGTTCTTC,CASSQPPGAGEQFF
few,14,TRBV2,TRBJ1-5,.,TGTGCCAGCAGTGAGGGGCCAGGGGATCAGCCCCAGCATTTT,CASSEGPGDQPQHF
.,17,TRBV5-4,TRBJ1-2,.,TGTGCCAGCAGCTTTCCAGGGTCTGGGGCTGGAGACTATGGCTACACCTTC,CASSFPGSGAGDYGYTF
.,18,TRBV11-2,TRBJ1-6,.,TGTGCCAGCAGCCCGCACGGAGTTTCATGGACAGAAAATTCACCCCTCCACTTT,CASSPHGVSWTENSPLHF
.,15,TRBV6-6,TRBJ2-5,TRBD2,TGTGCCAGCAGTCCCCGGGGGGGGGATGGGGAGACCCAGTACTTC,CASSPRGGDGETQYF
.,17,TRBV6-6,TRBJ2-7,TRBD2,TGTGCCAGCAGTCGGACTAGCGGGAGAATCGGGGCGGAAGAGCAGTACTTC,CASSRTSGRIGAEEQYF
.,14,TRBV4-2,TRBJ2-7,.,TGTGCCAGCAGCCCGGCAGCTGGGCCCTACGAGCAGTACTTC,CASSPAAGPYEQYF
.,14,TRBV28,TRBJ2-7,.,TGTGCCAGCAGCGGCCCCAGGGCTCCTTACGAGCAGTACTTC,CASSGPRAPYEQYF
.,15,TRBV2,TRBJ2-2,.,TGTGCCAGCAGCAGACAGTTACTGAACACCGGGGAGCTGTTTTTT,CASSRQLLNTGELFF
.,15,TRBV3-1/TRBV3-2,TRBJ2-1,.,TGTGCCAGCAGCCAATCCAGTGACAGGTACAATGAGCAGTTCTTC,CASSQSSDRYNEQFF
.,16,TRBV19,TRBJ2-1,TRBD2,TGTGCCAGTAGTGCCCTTAGCGGGAGAGTCGACAATGAGCAGTTCTTC,CASSALSGRVDNEQFF
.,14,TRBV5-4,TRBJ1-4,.,TGTGCCAGCAGCTTTGGGCAGAGTAATGAAAAACTGTTTTTT,CASSFGQSNEKLFF
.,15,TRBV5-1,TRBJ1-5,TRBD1,TGCGCCAGCAGCCCCGGGACAGGATACAATCAGCCCCAGCATTTT,CASSPGTGYNQPQHF
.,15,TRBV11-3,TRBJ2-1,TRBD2,TGTGCCAGCAGCCCTAGCGGGGGCTCCTACAATGAGCAGTTCTTC,CASSPSGGSYNEQFF
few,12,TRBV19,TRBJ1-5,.,TGTGCCAGTAGCCAAGCCAATCAGCCCCAGCATTTT,CASSQANQPQHF